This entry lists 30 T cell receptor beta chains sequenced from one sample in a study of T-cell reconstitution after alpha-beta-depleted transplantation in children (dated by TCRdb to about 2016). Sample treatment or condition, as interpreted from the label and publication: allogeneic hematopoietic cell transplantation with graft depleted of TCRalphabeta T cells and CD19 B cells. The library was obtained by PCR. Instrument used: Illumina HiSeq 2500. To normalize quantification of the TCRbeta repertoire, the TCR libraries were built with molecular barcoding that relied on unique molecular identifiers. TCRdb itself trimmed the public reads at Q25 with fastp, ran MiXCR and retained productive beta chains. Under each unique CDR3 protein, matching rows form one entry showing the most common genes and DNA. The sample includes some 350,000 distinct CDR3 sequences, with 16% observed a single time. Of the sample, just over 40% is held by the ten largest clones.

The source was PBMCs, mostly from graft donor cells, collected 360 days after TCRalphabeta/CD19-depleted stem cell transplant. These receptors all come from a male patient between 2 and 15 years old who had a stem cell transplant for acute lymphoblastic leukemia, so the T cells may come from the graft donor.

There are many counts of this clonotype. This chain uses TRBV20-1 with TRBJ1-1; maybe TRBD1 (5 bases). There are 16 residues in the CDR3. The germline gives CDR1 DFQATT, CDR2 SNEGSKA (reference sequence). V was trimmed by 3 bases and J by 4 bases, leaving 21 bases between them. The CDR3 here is CSASLVQKGHGTEAFF. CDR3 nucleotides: TGCAGTGCTAGTCTCGTTCAAAAGGGGCACGGCACTGAAGCTTTCTTT.

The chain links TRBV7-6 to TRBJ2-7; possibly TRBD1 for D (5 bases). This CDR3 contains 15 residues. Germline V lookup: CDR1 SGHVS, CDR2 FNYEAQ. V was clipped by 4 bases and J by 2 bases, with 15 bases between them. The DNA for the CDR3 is TGTGCCAGCAGCTCCCAGGGAAACGGCCCCTACGAGCAGTACTTC. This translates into CASSSQGNGPYEQYF.

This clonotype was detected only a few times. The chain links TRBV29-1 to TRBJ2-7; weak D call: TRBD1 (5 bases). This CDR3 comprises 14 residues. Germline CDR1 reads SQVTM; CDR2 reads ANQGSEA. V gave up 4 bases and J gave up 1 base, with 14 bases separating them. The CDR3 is CSVVRRTRSYEQYF. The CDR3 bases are TGCAGCGTTGTACGGCGGACAAGGTCCTACGAGCAGTACTTC.

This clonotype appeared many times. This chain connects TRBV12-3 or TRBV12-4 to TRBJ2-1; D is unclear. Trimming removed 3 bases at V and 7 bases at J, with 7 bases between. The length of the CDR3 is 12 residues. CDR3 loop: CASSFRPNEQFF. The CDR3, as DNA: TGTGCCAGCAGTTTTAGGCCGAATGAGCAGTTCTTC.

The CDR3 sequence: CASSQEPGWGTTSVYEQYF. The CDR3 coding sequence is TGCGCCAGCAGCCAAGAACCCGGTTGGGGCACTACTAGCGTCTACGAGCAGTACTTC. This chain uses TRBV4-1 with TRBJ2-7; 7 bases are shared with TRBD2. V was pared by 0 bases and J by 3 bases, with 17 bases of the junction left unmatched. This CDR3 spans 19 amino acids. CDR1 MGHRA and CDR2 YSYEKL come from the germline V gene.

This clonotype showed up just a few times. In DNA form, the CDR3 reads TGTGCCAGCAGCTTAGGTCTAGCCCCTCGATTTGATACGCAGTATTTT. Encoded protein: CASSLGLAPRFDTQYF. V and J are TRBV7-2 and TRBJ2-3; a weak D match, TRBD2 (5 bases). This CDR3 region has 16 residues. Trimming took off 1 base at V and 6 bases at J, with 17 bases between the two ends. Germline V gives CDR1 SGHTA, CDR2 FQGNSA.

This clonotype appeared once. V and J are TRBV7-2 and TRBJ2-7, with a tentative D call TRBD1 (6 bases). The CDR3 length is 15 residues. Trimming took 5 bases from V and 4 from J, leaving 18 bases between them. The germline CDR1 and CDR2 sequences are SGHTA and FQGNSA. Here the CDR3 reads CASSHQQGLAYEQYF. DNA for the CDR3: TGTGCCAGCAGCCACCAACAGGGATTGGCGTACGAGCAGTACTTC.

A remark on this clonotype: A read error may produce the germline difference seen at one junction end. CDR3 sequence (DNA): TGTGTCAGCAGTTTATCGACGGTGTTTGTCACAGATACGCAGTATTTT. Residues: CVSSLSTVFVTDTQYF. J is TRBJ2-3 and V is TRBV28; D remains unclear. Germline V gene lookup returns CDR1 MDHEN and CDR2 SYDVKM. This CDR3 is 16 amino acids long.

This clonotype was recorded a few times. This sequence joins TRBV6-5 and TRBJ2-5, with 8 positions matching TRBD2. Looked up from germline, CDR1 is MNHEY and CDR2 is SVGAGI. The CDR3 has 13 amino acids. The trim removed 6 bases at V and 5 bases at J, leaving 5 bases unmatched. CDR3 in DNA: TGTGCCAGCAGCAGGCGGGAGGATGAGACCCAGTACTTC. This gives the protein CASSRREDETQYF.

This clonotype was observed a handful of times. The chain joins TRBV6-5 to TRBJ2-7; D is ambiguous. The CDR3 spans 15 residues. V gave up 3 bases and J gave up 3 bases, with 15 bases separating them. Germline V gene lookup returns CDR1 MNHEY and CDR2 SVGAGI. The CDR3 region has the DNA TGTGCCAGCAGTTATTCCCCGGACCCTTACTACGAGCAGTACTTC. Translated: CASSYSPDPYYEQYF.

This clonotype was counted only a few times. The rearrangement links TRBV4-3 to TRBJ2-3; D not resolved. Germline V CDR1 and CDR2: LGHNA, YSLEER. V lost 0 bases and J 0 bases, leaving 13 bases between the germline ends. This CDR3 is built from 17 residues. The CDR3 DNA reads TGCGCCAGCAGCCAAGAGACCCAGCAGTATAGCACAGATACGCAGTATTTT. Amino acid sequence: CASSQETQQYSTDTQYF.

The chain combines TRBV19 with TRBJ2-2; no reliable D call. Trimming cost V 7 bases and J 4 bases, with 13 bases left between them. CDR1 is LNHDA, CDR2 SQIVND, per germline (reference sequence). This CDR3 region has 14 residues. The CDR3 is CASNLALRTGELFF. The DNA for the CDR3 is TGTGCCAGTAACCTTGCTTTGCGCACCGGGGAGCTGTTTTTT.

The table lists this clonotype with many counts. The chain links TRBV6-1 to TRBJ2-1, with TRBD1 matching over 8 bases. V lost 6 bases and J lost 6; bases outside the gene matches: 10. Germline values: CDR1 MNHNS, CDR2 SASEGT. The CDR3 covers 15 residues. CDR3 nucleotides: TGTGCCAGCAGCCCCGGACAGGGCGGAATCAATGAGCAGTTCTTC. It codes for CASSPGQGGINEQFF.

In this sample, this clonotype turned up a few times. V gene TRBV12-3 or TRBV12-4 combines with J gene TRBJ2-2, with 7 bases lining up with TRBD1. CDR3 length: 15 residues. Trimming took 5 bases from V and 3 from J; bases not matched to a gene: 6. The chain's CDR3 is CASSGQDLYTGELFF. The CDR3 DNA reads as TGTGCCAGCAGTGGACAGGATCTATACACCGGGGAGCTGTTTTTT.

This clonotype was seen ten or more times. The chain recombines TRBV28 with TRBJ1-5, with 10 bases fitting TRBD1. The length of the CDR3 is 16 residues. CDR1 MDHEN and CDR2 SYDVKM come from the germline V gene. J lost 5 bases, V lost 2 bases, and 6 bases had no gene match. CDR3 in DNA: TGTGCCAGCAGTTTAGGGACAGGGGCAGAAGATCAGCCCCAGCATTTT. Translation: CASSLGTGAEDQPQHF.

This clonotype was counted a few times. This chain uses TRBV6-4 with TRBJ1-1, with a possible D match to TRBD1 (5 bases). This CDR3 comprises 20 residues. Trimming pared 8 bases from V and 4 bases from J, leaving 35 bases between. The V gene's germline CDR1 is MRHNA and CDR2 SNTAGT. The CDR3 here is CASSSLLGARVGSPSTEAFF. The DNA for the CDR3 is TGTGCCAGCTCGTCCCTTCTCGGGGCCAGGGTCGGATCTCCCAGCACTGAAGCTTTCTTT.

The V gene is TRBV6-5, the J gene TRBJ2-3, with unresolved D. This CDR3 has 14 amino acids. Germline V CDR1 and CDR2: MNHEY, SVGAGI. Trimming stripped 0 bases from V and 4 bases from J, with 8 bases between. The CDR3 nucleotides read TGTGCCAGCAGTTACTCGGACGGTCCAGATACGCAGTATTTT. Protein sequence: CASSYSDGPDTQYF.

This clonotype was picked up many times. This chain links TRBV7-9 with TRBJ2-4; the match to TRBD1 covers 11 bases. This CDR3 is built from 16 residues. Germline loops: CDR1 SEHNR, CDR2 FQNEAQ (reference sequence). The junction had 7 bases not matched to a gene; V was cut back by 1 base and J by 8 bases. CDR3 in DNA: TGTGCCAGCAGCTTAGGGGCCGGACAGGGGGCACACATTCAGTACTTC. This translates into CASSLGAGQGAHIQYF.

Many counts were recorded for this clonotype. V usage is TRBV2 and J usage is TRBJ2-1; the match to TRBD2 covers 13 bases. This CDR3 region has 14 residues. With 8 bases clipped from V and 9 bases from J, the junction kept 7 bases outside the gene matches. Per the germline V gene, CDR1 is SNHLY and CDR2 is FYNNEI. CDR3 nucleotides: TGTGCCAGCGCCTCGGGACTAGCGGGACTTGAGCAGTTCTTC. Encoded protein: CASASGLAGLEQFF.

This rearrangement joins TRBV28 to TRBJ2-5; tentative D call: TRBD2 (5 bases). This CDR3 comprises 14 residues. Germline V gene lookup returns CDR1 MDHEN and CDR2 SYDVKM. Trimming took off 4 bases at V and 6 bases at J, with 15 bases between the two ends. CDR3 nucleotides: TGTGCCAGCAGTTCACTAGGAAACATAAAGACCCAGTACTTC. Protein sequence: CASSSLGNIKTQYF. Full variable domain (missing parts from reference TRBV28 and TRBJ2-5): DVKVTQSSRYLVKRTGEKVFLECVQDMDHENMFWYRQDPGLGLRLIYFSYDVKMKEKGDIPEGYSVSREKKERFSLILESASTNQTSMYLCASSSLGNIKTQYFGPGTRLLVL.

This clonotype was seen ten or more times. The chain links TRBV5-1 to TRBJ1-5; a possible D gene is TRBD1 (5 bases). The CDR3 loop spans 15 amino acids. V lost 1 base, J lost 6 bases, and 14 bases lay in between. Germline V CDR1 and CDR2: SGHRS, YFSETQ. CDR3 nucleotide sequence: TGCGCCAGCAGCTTGAACGGGGCTAGAGGTCAGCCCCAGCATTTT. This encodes CASSLNGARGQPQHF.

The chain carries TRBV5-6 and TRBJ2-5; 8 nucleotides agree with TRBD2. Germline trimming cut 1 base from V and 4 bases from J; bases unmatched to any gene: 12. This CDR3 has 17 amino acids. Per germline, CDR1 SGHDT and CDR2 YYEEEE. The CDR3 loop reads CASSLTLQTSVAETQYF. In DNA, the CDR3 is TGTGCCAGCAGCTTGACTCTGCAGACTAGCGTGGCAGAGACCCAGTACTTC.

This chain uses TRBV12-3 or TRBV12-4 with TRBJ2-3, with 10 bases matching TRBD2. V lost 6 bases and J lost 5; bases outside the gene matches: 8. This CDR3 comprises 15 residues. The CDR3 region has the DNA TGTGCCAGCAGCCGGAGACTAGCGGGTGTAGATACGCAGTATTTT. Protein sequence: CASSRRLAGVDTQYF.

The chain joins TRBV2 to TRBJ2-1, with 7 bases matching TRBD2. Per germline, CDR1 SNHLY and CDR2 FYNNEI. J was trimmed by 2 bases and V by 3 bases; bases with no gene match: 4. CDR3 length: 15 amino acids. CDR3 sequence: CASSDFAGAYNEQFF. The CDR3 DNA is TGTGCCAGCAGTGACTTTGCGGGAGCCTACAATGAGCAGTTCTTC.

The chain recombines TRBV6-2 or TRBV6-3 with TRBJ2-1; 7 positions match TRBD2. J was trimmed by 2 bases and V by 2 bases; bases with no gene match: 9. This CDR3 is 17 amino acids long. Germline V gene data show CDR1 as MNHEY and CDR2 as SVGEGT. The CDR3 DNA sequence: TGTGCCAGCAGTTACAACAAAGCGGGATTCCCCTACAATGAGCAGTTCTTC. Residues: CASSYNKAGFPYNEQFF.

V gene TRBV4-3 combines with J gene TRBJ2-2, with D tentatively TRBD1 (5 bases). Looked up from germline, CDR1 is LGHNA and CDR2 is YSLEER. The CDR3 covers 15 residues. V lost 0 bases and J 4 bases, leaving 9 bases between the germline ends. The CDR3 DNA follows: TGCGCCAGCAGCCAAGATGGGGCAAGCACCGGGGAGCTGTTTTTT. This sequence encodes CASSQDGASTGELFF.

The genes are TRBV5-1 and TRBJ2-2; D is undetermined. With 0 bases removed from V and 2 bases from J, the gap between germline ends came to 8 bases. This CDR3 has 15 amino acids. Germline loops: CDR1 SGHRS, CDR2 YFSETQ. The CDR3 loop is CASSLDNRNTGELFF. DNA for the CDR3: TGCGCCAGCAGCTTGGACAACAGAAACACCGGGGAGCTGTTTTTT.

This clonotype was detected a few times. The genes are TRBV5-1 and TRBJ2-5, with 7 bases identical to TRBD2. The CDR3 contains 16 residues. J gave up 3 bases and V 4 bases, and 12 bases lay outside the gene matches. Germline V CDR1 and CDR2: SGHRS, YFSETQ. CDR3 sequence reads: CASSPVAGILKETQYF. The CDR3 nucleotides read TGCGCCAGCAGCCCGGTAGCGGGTATCCTTAAAGAGACCCAGTACTTC.

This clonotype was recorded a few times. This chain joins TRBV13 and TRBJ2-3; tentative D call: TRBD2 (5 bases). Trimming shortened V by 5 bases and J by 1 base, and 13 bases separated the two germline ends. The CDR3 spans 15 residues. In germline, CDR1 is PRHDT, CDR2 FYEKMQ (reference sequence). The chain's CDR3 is CASSRDWGGTDTQYF. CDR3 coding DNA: TGTGCCAGCAGCCGCGACTGGGGAGGCACAGATACGCAGTATTTT.

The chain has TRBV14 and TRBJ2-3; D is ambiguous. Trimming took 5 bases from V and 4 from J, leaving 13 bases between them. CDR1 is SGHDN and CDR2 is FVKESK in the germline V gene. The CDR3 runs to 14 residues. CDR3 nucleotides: TGTGCCAGCAGCTTGGACCCTCGGGCAGATACGCAGTATTTT. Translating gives CASSLDPRADTQYF.